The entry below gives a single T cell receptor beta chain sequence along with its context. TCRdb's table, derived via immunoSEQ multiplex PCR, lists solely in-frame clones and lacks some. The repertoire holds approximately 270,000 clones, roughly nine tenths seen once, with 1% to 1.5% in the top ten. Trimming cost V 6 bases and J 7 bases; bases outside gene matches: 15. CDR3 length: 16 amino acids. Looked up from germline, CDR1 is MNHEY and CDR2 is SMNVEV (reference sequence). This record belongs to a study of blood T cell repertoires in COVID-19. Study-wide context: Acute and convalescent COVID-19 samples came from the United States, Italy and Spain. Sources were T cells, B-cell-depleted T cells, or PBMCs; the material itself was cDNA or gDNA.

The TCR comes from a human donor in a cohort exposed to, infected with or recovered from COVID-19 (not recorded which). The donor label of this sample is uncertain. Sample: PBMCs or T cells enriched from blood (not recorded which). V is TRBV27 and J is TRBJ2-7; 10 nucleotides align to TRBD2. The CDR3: CASRKEFIAGGGEQYF. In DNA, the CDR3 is TGTGCCAGCAGGAAGGAATTTATAGCGGGGGGTGGAGAGCAGTACTTC.